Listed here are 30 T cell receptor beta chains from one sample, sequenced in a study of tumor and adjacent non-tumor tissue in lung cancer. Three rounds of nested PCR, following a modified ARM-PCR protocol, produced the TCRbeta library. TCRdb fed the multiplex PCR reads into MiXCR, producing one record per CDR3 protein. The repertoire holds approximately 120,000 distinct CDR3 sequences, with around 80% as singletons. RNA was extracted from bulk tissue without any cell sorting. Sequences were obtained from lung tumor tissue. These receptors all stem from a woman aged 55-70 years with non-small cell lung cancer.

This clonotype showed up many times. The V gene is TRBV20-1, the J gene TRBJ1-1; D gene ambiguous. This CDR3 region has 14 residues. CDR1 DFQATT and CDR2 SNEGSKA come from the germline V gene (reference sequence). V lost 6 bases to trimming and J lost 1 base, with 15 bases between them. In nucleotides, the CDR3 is TGCAGTGCCCCCCCAGGAATGAGGAACACTGAAGCTTTCTTT. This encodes CSAPPGMRNTEAFF.

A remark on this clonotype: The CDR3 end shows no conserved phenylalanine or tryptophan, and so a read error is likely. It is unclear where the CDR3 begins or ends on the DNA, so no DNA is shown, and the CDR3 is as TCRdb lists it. CDR3 region: CVCSPRLAGESTGEPFY. V usage is TRBV11-1 and J usage is TRBJ2-2; the table calls TRBD2, which could not be checked here. The V gene's germline CDR1 is SGHAT and CDR2 FQDESV (reference sequence). The CDR3 totals 17 residues, both ends included.

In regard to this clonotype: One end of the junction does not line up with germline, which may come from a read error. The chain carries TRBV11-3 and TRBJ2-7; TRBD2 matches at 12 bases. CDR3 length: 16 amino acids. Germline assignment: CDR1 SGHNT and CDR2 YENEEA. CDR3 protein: CASSLELTSGGYEQYF. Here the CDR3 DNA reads TGTGCTAGCAGCTTAGAGTTGACTAGCGGGGGCTACGAGCAGTACTTC.

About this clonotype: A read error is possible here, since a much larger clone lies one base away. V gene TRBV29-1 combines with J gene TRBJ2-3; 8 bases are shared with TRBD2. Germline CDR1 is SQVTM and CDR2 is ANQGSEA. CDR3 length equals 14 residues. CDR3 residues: CTIQDSGNTDTQYF. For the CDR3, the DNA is TGCACCATACAGGATAGCGGGAACACAGATACGCAGTATTTT.

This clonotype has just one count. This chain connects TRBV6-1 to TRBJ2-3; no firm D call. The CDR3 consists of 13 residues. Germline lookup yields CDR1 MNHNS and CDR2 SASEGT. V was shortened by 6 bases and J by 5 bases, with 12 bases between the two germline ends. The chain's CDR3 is CASRESPRDTQYF. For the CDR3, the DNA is TGTGCCAGCAGAGAATCGCCGCGAGATACGCAGTATTTT.

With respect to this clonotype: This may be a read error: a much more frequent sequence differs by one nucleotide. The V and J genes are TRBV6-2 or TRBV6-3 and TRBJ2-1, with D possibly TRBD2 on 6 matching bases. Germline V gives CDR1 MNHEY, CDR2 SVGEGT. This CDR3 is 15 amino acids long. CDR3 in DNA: TGTGCCAGCAGTTACGGCGGGACCTCAATCAATGAGCACTTCTTC. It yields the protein CASSYGGTSINEHFF.

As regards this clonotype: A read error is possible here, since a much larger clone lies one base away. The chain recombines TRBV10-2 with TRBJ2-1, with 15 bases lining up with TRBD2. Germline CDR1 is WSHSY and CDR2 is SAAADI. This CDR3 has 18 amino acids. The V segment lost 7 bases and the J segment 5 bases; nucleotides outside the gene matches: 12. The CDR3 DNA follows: TGCGCCAGCAATGACCCGGGACTAGCGGGGGGTCATAACAATGAGCAGTTCTTC. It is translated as CASNDPGLAGGHNNEQFF.

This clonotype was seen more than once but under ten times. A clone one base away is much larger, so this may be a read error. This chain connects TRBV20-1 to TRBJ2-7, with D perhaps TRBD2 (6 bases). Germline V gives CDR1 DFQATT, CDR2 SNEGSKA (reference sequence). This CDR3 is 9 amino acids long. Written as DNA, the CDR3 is TGCAATGCGGGATACGAGCAGTACTTC. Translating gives CNAGYEQYF.

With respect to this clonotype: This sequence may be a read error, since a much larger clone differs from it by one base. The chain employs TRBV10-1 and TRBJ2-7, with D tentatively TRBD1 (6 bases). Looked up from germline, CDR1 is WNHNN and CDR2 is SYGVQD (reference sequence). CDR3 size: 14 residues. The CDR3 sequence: CASDSKARGYDQYF. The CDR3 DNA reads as TGCGCCAGCGACTCTAAGGCCAGGGGCTACGATCAGTACTTC.

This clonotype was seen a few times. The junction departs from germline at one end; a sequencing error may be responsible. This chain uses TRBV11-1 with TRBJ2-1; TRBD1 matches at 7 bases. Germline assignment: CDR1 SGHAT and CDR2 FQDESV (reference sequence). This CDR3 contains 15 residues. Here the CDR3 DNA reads TGTGTCAGCAGCTACCGGACAGGTATGGGGAATGAGCAGCTCTTC. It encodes CVSSYRTGMGNEQLF.

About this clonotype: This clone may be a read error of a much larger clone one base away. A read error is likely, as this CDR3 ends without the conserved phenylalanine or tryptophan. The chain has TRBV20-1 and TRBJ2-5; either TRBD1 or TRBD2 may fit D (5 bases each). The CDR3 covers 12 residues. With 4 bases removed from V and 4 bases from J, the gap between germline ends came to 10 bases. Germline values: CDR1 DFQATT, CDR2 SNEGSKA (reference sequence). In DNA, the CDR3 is TGCAGTGCTATAGAGAGGGGAGAGACCCAGTACTCC. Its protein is CSAIERGETQYS.

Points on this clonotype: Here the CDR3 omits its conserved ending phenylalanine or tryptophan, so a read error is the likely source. The CDR3 DNA follows: TGCAGTGTTAGCGGACAAACGGGGGAGCAGTACCTT. It codes for CSVSGQTGEQYL. The V and J genes are TRBV20-1 and TRBJ2-7; tentative D call: TRBD2 (6 bases). Germline V CDR1 and CDR2: DFQATT, SNEGSKA (reference sequence). V lost 7 bases and J lost 7, with 17 bases in between. The length of the CDR3 is 12 residues.

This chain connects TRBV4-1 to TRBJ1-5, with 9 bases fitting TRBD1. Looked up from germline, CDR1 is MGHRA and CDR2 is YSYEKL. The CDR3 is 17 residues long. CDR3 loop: CTCCQGSTGGVGQPQHF. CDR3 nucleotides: TGCACCTGCTGCCAAGGTTCCACAGGGGGCGTGGGTCAGCCCCAGCATTTT.

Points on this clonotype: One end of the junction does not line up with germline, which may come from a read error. CDR3 in DNA: TGTGCCACCAGTTTAATTCCAGGAGGGACCGGGGAGCTGTTTTTT. Protein: CATSLIPGGTGELFF. This chain connects TRBV12-3 or TRBV12-4 to TRBJ2-2; TRBD2 might be the D (6 bases). This CDR3 is built from 15 residues.

The chain's CDR3 is CTNSQGTSGADTQYF. CDR3 in DNA: TGCACCAACAGCCAAGGAACTAGCGGGGCAGATACGCAGTATTTT. The rearrangement links TRBV4-3 to TRBJ2-3, with 10 nucleotides matching TRBD2. The CDR3 sequence is 15 residues long. Looked up from germline, CDR1 is LGHNA and CDR2 is YSLEER.

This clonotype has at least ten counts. As DNA, the CDR3 is TGCAGTGCCATGACTGGTGTTGGCTACACCTTC. Translation: CSAMTGVGYTF. The chain employs TRBV20-1 and TRBJ1-2, with unresolved D. The CDR3 loop spans 11 amino acids. The V end was cut by 6 bases, the J end by 7 bases, with 12 bases between. Germline V gene sequence: CDR1 DFQATT, CDR2 SNEGSKA (reference sequence).

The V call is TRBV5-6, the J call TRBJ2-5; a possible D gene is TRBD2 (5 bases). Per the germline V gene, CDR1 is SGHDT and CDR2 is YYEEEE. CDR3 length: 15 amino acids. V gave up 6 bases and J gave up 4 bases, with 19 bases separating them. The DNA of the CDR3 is TGTGCCAGCAAGTTCACGGGGATCGGTGGAGAGACCCAGTACTTC. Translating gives CASKFTGIGGETQYF.

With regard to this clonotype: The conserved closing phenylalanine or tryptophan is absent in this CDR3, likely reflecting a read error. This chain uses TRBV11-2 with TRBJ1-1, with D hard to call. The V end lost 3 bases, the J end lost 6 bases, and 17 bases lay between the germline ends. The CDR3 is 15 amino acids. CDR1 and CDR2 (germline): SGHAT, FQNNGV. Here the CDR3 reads CASSLTPVLNAEAFL. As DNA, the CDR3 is TGTGCCAGCAGCTTGACCCCCGTACTAAATGCTGAAGCTTTCCTT.

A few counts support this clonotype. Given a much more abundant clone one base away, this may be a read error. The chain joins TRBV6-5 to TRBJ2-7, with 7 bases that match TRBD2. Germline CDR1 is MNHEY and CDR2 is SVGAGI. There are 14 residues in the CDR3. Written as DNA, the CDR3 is TGTGTCAGCAGCCCCGGGGGGAGAATGTACGAGCAGTACTTC. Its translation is CVSSPGGRMYEQYF.

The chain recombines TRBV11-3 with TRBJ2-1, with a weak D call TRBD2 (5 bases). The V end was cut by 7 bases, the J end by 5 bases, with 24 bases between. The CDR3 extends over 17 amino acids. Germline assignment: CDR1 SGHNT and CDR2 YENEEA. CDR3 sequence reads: CASTLELTNGSHNEQFF. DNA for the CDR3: TGTGCCAGCACTTTAGAGTTGACTAACGGTAGTCACAATGAGCAGTTCTTC.

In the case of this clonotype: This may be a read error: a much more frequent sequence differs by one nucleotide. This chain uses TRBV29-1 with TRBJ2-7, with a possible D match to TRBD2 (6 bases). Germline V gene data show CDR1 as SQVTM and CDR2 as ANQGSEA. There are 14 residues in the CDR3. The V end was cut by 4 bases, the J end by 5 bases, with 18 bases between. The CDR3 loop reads CSVGLVGGSNEQYF. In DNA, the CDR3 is TGCAGCGTTGGACTAGTGGGAGGAAGCAACGAGCAGTACTTC.

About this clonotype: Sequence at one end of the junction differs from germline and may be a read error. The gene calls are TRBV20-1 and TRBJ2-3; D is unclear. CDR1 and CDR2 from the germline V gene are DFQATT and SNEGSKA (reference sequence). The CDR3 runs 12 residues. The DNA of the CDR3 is TGTAGTGCTCCCAGCCGGGCAGATATGCAGTATTTT. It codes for CSAPSRADMQYF.

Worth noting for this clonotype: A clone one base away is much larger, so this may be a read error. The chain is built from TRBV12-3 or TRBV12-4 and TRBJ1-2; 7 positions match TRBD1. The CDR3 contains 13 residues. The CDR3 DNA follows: TGTGCCAACAGTGACAGGGTCGGTCTAGGCTACACCTTC. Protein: CANSDRVGLGYTF.

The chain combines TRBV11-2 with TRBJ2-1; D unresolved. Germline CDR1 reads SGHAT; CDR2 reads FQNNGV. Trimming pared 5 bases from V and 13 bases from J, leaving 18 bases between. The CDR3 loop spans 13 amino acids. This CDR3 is CASSAVHDTEQFF. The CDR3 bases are TGTGCCAGCAGCGCTGTACATGACACTGAACAGTTCTTC.

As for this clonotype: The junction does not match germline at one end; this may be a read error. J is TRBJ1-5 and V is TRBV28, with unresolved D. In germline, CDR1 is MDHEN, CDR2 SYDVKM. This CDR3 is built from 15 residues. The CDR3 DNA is TGTGCCAGCATATCGGACGGTCCCTTAATCAGCCCCCATCATTTT. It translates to CASISDGPLISPHHF.

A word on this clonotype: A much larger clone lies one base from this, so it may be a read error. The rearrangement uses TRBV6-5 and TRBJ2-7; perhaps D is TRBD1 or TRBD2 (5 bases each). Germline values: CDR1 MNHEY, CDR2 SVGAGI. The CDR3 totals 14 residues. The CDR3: CVSSQNRDRLGRYF. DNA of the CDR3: TGTGTCAGCAGTCAGAACCGGGACCGACTGGGGCGGTACTTC.

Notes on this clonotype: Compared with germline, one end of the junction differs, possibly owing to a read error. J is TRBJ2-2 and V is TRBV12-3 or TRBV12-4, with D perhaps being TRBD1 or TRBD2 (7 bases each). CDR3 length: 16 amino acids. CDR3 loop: CTSSLGEGADAGELFF. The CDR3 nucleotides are TGTACCAGTAGTTTAGGGGAGGGGGCGGACGCCGGGGAGCTGTTTTTT.

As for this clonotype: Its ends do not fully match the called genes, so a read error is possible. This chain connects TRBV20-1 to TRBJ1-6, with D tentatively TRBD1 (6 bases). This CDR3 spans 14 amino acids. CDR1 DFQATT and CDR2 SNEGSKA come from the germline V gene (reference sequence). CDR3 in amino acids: CSATKQGRGSHLRF. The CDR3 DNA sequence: TGCAGTGCTACTAAACAGGGCCGGGGGTCACACCTCCGCTTT.

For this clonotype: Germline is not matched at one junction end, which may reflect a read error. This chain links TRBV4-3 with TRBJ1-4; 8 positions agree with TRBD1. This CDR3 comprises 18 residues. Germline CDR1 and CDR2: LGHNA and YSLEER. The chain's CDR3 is CVSSQDGPGTGSGEKLFF. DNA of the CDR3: TGCGTCAGCAGCCAAGATGGGCCCGGGACAGGATCGGGTGAAAAACTGTTTTTT.

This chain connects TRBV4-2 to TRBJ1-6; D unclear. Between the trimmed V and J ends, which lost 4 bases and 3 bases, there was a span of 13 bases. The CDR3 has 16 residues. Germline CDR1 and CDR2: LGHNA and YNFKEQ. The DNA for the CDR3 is TGTGCCAGCAGCCGCGGACCGAGCAGCTATAATTCACCCCTCCACTTT. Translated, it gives CASSRGPSSYNSPLHF.